This T cell receptor (beta chain) was captured by sequencing in a study of OX40 agonist ivuxolimab in advanced cancers. Looking at the study overall: Males comprised 70% to 90% of the group, whose mean age was roughly 60 years (range roughly 23 to 90).

This clone was seen only once. As yet, its antigen is unknown. The germline gives CDR1 SGHAT, CDR2 FQNNGV. The germline V and J ends were trimmed by 0 bases and 5 bases, with 14 bases remaining between them. This CDR3 is 15 amino acids long. Whole-study results and caveats: In the expanded peripheral T cells, antigen specificity was never determined.

Data came from immunoSEQ multiplex PCR; TCRdb stores just in-frame clones and leaves some out. In the table there are 40,000 to 55,000 clones, about four fifths of which are singletons. The source is an adult with an advanced solid tumor such as melanoma, head and neck, liver or kidney cancer. This material consisted of CD4+ or CD8+ T cells sorted from blood, taken in a trial of the OX40 agonist ivuxolimab. The V gene is TRBV11-2, the J gene TRBJ2-7; D is perhaps TRBD2 (5 bases). For the CDR3, the DNA is TGTGCCAGCAGCTTAGAAATATTAGCCGGGAACGAGCAGTACTTC. As protein: CASSLEILAGNEQYF. The full variable domain, in which reference TRBV11-2 and TRBJ2-7 provide the parts outside the CDR3, is EAGVAQSPRYKIIEKRQSVAFWCNPISGHATLYWYQQILGQGPKLLIQFQNNGVVDDSQLPKDRFSAERLKGVDSTLKIQPAKLEDSAVYLCASSLEILAGNEQYFGPGTRLTVT.